This T cell receptor beta chain came from a study of a mutant IDH1 vaccine in newly diagnosed glioma. In regard to this clone: Its antigen remains unidentified.

The table came from immunoSEQ multiplex PCR; TCRdb's copy has only in-frame clones and leaves some out. Here the sample spans 70,000 to 90,000 clones, 75% to 95% being singletons. As to time point: week 5, during vaccination. A 20-mer mutant IDH1 peptide at 300 ug was injected subcutaneously with topical imiquimod. The CDR3 covers 15 residues. The V gene end was trimmed by 0 bases and the J gene end by 6 bases; junction bases not matched to a gene: 7. Germline loops: CDR1 SEHNR, CDR2 FQNEAQ (reference sequence). This clonotype was obtained from a woman aged 45-65 years with glioma. V gene TRBV7-9 combines with J gene TRBJ2-7; 8 positions match TRBD2. This material consisted of PBMCs, taken from a glioma patient whose treatment included an IDH1 peptide vaccine. The CDR3 DNA reads TGTGCCAGCAGCTTAGCTAGCGGGGAGACATCCGAGCAGTACTTC. It is translated as CASSLASGETSEQYF.